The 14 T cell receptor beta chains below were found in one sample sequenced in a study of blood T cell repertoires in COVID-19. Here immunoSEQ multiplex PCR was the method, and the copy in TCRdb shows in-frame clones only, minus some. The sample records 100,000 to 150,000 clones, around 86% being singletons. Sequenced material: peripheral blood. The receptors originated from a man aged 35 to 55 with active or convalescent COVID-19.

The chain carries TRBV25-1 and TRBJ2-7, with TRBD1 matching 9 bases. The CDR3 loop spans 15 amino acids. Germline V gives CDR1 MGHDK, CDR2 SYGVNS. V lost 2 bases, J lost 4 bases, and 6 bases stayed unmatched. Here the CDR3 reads CASSEGGTGFYEQYF. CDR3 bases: TGTGCCAGCAGTGAAGGGGGGACAGGGTTTTACGAGCAGTACTTC.

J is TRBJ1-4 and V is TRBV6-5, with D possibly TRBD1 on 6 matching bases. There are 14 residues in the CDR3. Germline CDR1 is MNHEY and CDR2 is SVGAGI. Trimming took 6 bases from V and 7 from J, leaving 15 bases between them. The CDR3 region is CASSPRGGVEKLFF. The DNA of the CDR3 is TGTGCCAGCAGCCCCCGGGGGGGCGTTGAAAAACTGTTTTTT.

In DNA form, the CDR3 reads TGTGCCAGCCAGATAGCGGGGGACGGCACAGATACGCAGTATTTT. Translated, it gives CASQIAGDGTDTQYF. The gene calls are TRBV6-5 and TRBJ2-3; 9 positions agree with TRBD2. The ends lost 8 bases at V and 1 base at J; junction bases unmatched: 7. Germline values: CDR1 MNHEY, CDR2 SVGAGI. This CDR3 comprises 15 residues.

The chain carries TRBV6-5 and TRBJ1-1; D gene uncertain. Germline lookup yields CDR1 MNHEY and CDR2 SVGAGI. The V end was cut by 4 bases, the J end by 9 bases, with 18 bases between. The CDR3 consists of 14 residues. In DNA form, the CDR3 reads TGTGCCAGCAGTTCGACATTTTCGGCCCCCCAAGCTTTCTTT. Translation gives CASSSTFSAPQAFF.

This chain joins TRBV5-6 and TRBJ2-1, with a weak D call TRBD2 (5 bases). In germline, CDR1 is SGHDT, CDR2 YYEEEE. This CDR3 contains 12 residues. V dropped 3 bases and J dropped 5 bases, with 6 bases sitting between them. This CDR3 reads CASSSGDNEQFF. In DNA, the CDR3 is TGTGCCAGCAGCTCCGGGGACAATGAGCAGTTCTTC.

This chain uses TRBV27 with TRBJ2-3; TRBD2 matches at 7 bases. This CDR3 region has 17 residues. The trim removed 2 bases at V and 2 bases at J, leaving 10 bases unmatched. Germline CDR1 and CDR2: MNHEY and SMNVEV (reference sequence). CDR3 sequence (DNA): TGTGCCAGCAGTTTAAAAGCGGGGCTTTCTTCCACAGATACGCAGTATTTT. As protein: CASSLKAGLSSTDTQYF.

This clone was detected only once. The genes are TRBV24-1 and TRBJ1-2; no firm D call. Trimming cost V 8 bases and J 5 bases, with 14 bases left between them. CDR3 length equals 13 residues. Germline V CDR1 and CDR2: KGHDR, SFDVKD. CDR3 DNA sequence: TGTGCCACCATCAGGTTGACACAGTATGGCTACACCTTC. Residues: CATIRLTQYGYTF.

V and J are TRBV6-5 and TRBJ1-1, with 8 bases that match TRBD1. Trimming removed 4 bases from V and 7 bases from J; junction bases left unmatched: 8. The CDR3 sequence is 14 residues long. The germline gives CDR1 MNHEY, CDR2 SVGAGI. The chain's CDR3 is CASSSRTGSGEAFF. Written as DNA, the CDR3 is TGTGCCAGCAGTTCCCGGACAGGGAGTGGTGAAGCTTTCTTT.

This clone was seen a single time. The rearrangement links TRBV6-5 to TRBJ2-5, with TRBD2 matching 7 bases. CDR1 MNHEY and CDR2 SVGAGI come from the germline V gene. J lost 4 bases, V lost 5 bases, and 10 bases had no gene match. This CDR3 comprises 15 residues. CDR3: CASSRDPGGGETQYF. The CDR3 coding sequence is TGTGCCAGCAGTCGTGACCCTGGCGGGGGAGAGACCCAGTACTTC.

The CDR3 protein is CASSKLDFNTEAFF. CDR3 nucleotides: TGTGCCAGTAGTAAACTGGACTTTAACACTGAAGCTTTCTTT. The rearrangement joins TRBV19 to TRBJ1-1, with D hard to call. The CDR3 is 14 residues long. Per germline, CDR1 LNHDA and CDR2 SQIVND (reference sequence). V shed 4 bases and J shed 2 bases, with 11 bases lying between them.

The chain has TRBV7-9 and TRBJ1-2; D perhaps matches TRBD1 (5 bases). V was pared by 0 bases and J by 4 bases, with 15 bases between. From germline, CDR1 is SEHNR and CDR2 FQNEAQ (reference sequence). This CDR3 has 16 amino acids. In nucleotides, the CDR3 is TGTGCCAGCAGCTTAGCAGATCGCAGGGTAGGCTATGGCTACACCTTC. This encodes CASSLADRRVGYGYTF.

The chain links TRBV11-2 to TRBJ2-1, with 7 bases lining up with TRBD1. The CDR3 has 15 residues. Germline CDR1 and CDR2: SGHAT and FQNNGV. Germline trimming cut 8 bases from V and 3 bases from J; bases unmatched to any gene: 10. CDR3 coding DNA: TGTGCCAGCGGCAGGGGGACAGTTCGCTACAATGAGCAGTTCTTC. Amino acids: CASGRGTVRYNEQFF. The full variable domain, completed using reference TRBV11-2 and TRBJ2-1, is EAGVAQSPRYKIIEKRQSVAFWCNPISGHATLYWYQQILGQGPKLLIQFQNNGVVDDSQLPKDRFSAERLKGVDSTLKIQPAKLEDSAVYLCASGRGTVRYNEQFFGPGTRLTVL.

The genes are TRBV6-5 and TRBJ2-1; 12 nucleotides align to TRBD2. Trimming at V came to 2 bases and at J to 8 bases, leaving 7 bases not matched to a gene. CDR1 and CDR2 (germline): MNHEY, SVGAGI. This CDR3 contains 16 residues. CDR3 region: CASSYALAGGQDEQFF. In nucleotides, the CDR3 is TGTGCCAGCAGTTACGCCCTAGCGGGGGGGCAGGATGAGCAGTTCTTC.

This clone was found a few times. CDR3 nucleotide sequence: TGCGCCAGCAGCTTACATCAACAGGGCTCTGGAAACACCATATATTTT. Translation: CASSLHQQGSGNTIYF. This chain uses TRBV5-1 with TRBJ1-3; tentative D call: TRBD1 (6 bases). Deletions cut 2 bases from V and 0 bases from J, with 12 bases between. Germline-derived CDR1 and CDR2 are SGHRS and YFSETQ. The CDR3 has 16 amino acids. Together with reference TRBV5-1 and TRBJ1-3, the CDR3 gives the full variable domain: KAGVTQTPRYLIKTRGQQVTLSCSPISGHRSVSWYQQTPGQGLQFLFEYFSETQRNKGNFPGRFSGRQFSNSRSEMNVSTLELGDSALYLCASSLHQQGSGNTIYFGEGSWLTVV.